One sample yielded the 12 T cell receptor beta chains listed below, sequenced in a study of T cells in Graves' hyperthyroidism and ophthalmopathy. Amplification yielded TCR beta CDR3 regions, with RNA transcripts as the source. Using the HTBI primer set, a first-round RT-PCR was run on the TCR CDR3. TCRdb called the multiplex PCR reads again in MiXCR, with one record for every CDR3 protein. Of a few hundred thousand distinct CDR3 sequences listed, about 45% were seen once; the top ten hold under 20%. Sequenced sample: peripheral blood or thyroid tissue (not recorded which). These TCRs come from an adult woman with Graves' disease, either hyperthyroidism or ophthalmopathy (not recorded which).

The V and J genes are TRBV2 and TRBJ2-7; 14 bases map to TRBD2. The CDR3 loop spans 18 amino acids. The V gene's germline CDR1 is SNHLY and CDR2 FYNNEI. In DNA, the CDR3 is TGTGCTAGAGATCCCGGGACTAGCGGGAGCGGGGGCCCCTACGAGCAGTACTTC. Amino acids: CARDPGTSGSGGPYEQYF. Complete variable domain (other parts from reference TRBV2 and TRBJ2-7): EPEVTQTPSHQVTQMGQEVILRCVPISNHLYFYWYRQILGQKVEFLVSFYNNEISEKSEIFDDQFSVERPDGSNFTLKIRSTKLEDSAMYFCARDPGTSGSGGPYEQYFGPGTRLTVT.

This clonotype was detected ten times or more. The CDR3 bases are TGCGCCAGCAGCCAAACTAGCGGCAGCACAGATACGCAGTATTTT. Translation: CASSQTSGSTDTQYF. The chain carries TRBV5-1 and TRBJ2-3; TRBD2 aligns across 8 bases. The germline V gene has CDR1 SGHRS and CDR2 YFSETQ. Trimming took 4 bases from V and 0 from J; bases not matched to a gene: 4. The CDR3 has 15 amino acids.

V is TRBV5-1 and J is TRBJ1-2; D is unresolved. In germline, CDR1 is SGHRS, CDR2 YFSETQ. V was clipped by 4 bases and J by 3 bases, with 13 bases between them. The CDR3 runs to 14 residues. CDR3 amino acids: CASSLDGFYYGYTF. The DNA for the CDR3 is TGCGCCAGCAGCCTGGATGGTTTTTACTATGGCTACACCTTC.

This clonotype was counted ten times or more. The chain joins TRBV11-2 to TRBJ2-7; 8 bases align to TRBD2. This CDR3 region has 16 residues. Germline CDR1 is SGHAT and CDR2 is FQNNGV. V lost 4 bases and J lost 4; bases outside the gene matches: 12. The CDR3 loop reads CASSSILAETPYEQYF. The CDR3 DNA reads as TGTGCCAGCAGCTCCATACTAGCGGAGACCCCTTACGAGCAGTACTTC.

This clonotype was seen at least ten times. This chain links TRBV2 with TRBJ2-7; 7 nucleotides line up with TRBD2. In germline, CDR1 is SNHLY, CDR2 FYNNEI. The CDR3 totals 12 residues. V lost 5 bases to trimming and J lost 6 bases; unmatched junction nucleotides: 4. CDR3: CASSTTSVEQYF. In DNA, the CDR3 is TGTGCCAGCAGTACAACTAGCGTCGAGCAGTACTTC.

J is TRBJ2-1 and V is TRBV5-1, with 8 bases lining up with TRBD2. The junction had 6 bases not matched to a gene; V was cut back by 6 bases and J by 4 bases. This CDR3 comprises 14 residues. CDR1 and CDR2 from the germline V gene are SGHRS and YFSETQ. The CDR3 bases are TGCGCCAGCACAAGGCGGGAGGAATACAATGAGCAGTTCTTC. This sequence encodes CASTRREEYNEQFF.

This sequence joins TRBV29-1 and TRBJ1-1; D not resolved. The CDR3 has 12 residues. Trimming took 4 bases from V and 2 from J, leaving 8 bases between them. Germline assignment: CDR1 SQVTM and CDR2 ANQGSEA. The CDR3 loop reads CSVGVTNTEAFF. Here the CDR3 DNA reads TGCAGCGTTGGTGTCACTAACACTGAAGCTTTCTTT. Filled out from reference TRBV29-1 and TRBJ1-1, the complete variable domain reads SAVISQKPSRDICQRGTSLTIQCQVDSQVTMMFWYRQQPGQSLTLIATANQGSEATYESGFVIDKFPISRPNLTFSTLTVSNMSPEDSSIYLCSVGVTNTEAFFGQGTRLTVV.

This rearrangement joins TRBV7-2 to TRBJ1-1; 11 nucleotides match TRBD1. Trimming removed 3 bases from V and 11 bases from J; junction bases left unmatched: 8. Germline V gene data show CDR1 as SGHTA and CDR2 as FQGNSA. The CDR3 sequence is 14 residues long. The CDR3 protein is CASSFVGQGALAFF. The DNA for the CDR3 is TGTGCCAGCAGCTTTGTCGGACAGGGGGCTTTGGCTTTCTTT.

This clonotype occurred a few times. The chain has TRBV20-1 and TRBJ2-7, with 7 bases that match TRBD2. Germline assignment: CDR1 DFQATT and CDR2 SNEGSKA (reference sequence). The CDR3 is 14 amino acids. The ends lost 2 bases at V and 3 bases at J; junction bases unmatched: 7. The CDR3 DNA sequence: TGCAGTGCTAGACTAAGCGGGAATATCTACGAGCAGTACTTC. Its protein product is CSARLSGNIYEQYF.

The gene calls are TRBV7-2 and TRBJ1-6; D call uncertain. This CDR3 spans 15 amino acids. V lost 5 bases and J 6 bases, leaving 14 bases between the germline ends. From germline, CDR1 is SGHTA and CDR2 FQGNSA. In nucleotides, the CDR3 is TGTGCCAGCAGCCCAGTCGAGGGTATTAATTCACCCCTCCACTTT. This codes for CASSPVEGINSPLHF.

The rearrangement uses TRBV20-1 and TRBJ1-5; a possible D gene is TRBD1 (6 bases). CDR1 is DFQATT and CDR2 is SNEGSKA in the germline V gene (reference sequence). V lost 7 bases and J 6 bases, leaving 22 bases between the germline ends. The CDR3 length is 15 residues. Here the CDR3 DNA reads TGCAGTGTCGCTCGGGGGGGCGCGGGCAGTCAGCCCCAGCATTTT. Encoded protein: CSVARGGAGSQPQHF.

There are many counts of this clonotype. V usage is TRBV20-1 and J usage is TRBJ2-7; TRBD2 matches at 11 bases. This CDR3 spans 14 amino acids. Trimming removed 5 bases from V and 2 bases from J; junction bases left unmatched: 5. CDR1 is DFQATT, CDR2 SNEGSKA, per germline (reference sequence). This CDR3 reads CSAPTSGTTYEQYF. CDR3 in DNA: TGCAGTGCTCCGACTAGCGGGACTACCTACGAGCAGTACTTC.